This T cell receptor (beta chain) comes out of a study of OX40 agonist ivuxolimab in advanced cancers. Some clones are missing from TCRdb's copy, which holds only in-frame ones; the method was immunoSEQ multiplex PCR. The sample lists about 35,000 clones; 84% were seen once. V trimming: 4 bases; J trimming: 5 bases; junction bases outside the gene matches: 7. The CDR3 consists of 14 residues. Per germline, CDR1 SGHRS and CDR2 YFSETQ. The material sequenced was CD4+ or CD8+ T cells sorted from blood, taken in a trial of the OX40 agonist ivuxolimab. The chain uses TRBV5-1 and TRBJ2-3, with 7 bases identical to TRBD1. This TCR was sampled from an adult with an advanced solid tumor such as melanoma, head and neck, liver or kidney cancer. The CDR3 reads CASSAGTAVDTQYF. The CDR3 DNA reads TGCGCCAGCAGCGCAGGGACAGCGGTAGATACGCAGTATTTT.